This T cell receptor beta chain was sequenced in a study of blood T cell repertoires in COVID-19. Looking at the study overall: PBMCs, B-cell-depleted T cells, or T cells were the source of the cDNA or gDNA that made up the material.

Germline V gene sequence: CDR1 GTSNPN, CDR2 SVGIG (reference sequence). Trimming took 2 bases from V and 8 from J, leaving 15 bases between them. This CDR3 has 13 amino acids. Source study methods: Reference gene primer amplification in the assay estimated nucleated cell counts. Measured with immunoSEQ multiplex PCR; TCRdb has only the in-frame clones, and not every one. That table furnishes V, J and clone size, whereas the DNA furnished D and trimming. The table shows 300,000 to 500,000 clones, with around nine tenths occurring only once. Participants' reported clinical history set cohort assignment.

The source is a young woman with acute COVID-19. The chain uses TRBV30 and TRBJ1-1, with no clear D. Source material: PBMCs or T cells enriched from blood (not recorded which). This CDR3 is CAWSYPGGIEAFF. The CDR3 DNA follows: TGTGCCTGGAGTTACCCCGGAGGTATCGAAGCTTTCTTT.